The TCR beta chain described here comes from a study of post-analysis software for immune sequencing data. Study-level information: Both relapsing-remitting and secondary progressive multiple sclerosis featured among the disease courses, as did progressive-relapsing multiple sclerosis.

Many counts were recorded for this clonotype. The target antigen is unknown. Germline lookup yields CDR1 MGHRA and CDR2 YSYEKL. V was pared by 4 bases and J by 6 bases, with 15 bases of the junction left unmatched. The CDR3 totals 17 residues. Broader study findings: Among 4 or 5 TRBV segments more frequent in patients than controls were TRBV5-6, TRBV5-1 and TRBV20-1.

TCR beta cDNA libraries had unique molecular identifiers. TCRdb redid the calling of the PCR reads with MiXCR, one entry per CDR3 protein. The sample lists over 150,000 distinct CDR3 sequences, about 32% occurring once. The rearrangement joins TRBV4-1 to TRBJ2-3, with 8 positions matching TRBD2. This clonotype was sampled from a girl between 10 and 17 years old with multiple sclerosis. Sequenced: blood. DNA of the CDR3: TGCGCCAGCAGCCCCCCGGGCCATAGCGGGATCTGGGATACGCAGTATTTT. It yields the protein CASSPPGHSGIWDTQYF.